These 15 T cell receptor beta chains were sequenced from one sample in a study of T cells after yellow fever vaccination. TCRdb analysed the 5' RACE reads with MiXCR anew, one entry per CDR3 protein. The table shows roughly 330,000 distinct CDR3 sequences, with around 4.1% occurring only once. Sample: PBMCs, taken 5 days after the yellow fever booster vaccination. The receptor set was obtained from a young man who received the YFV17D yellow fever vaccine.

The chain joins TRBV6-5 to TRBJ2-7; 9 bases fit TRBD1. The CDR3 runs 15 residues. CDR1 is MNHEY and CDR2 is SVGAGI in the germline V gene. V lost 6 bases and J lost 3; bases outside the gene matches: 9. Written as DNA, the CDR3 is TGTGCCAGCAGCCTAGGGACAGGGCTTCACTACGAGCAGTACTTC. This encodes CASSLGTGLHYEQYF.

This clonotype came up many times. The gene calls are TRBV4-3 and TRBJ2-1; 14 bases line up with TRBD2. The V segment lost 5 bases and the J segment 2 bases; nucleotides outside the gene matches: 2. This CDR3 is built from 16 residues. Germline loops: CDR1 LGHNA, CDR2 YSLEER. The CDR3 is CASSSTSGGAYNEQFF. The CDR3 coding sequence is TGCGCCAGCAGCTCGACTAGCGGGGGGGCCTACAATGAGCAGTTCTTC.

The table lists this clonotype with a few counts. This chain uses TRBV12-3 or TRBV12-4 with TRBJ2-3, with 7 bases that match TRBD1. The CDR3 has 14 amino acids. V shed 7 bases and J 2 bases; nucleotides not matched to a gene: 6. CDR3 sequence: CASTHGTDTDTQYF. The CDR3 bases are TGTGCCAGCACCCACGGGACAGACACAGATACGCAGTATTTT.

CDR3 DNA sequence: TGTGCCAGCAGTGAGAGGGGCTTTAGCTCCTATAATTCACCCCTCCACTTT. Translation: CASSERGFSSYNSPLHF. V usage is TRBV6-1 and J usage is TRBJ1-6; tentatively, D is TRBD1 (5 bases). Germline loops: CDR1 MNHNS, CDR2 SASEGT. This CDR3 has 17 amino acids. V was pared by 3 bases and J by 0 bases, with 12 bases between.

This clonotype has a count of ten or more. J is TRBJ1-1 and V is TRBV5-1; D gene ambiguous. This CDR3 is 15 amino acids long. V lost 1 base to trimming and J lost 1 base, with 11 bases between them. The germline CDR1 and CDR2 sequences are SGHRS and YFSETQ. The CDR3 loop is CASSLILTENTEAFF. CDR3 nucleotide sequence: TGCGCCAGCAGCTTGATTCTTACAGAGAACACTGAAGCTTTCTTT.

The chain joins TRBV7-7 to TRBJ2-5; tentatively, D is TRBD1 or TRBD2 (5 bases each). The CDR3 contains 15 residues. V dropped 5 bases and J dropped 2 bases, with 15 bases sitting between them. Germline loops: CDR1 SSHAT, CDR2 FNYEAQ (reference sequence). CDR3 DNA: TGTGCCAGCAGCCTACTTGACGGGGCACAAGAGACCCAGTACTTC. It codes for CASSLLDGAQETQYF.

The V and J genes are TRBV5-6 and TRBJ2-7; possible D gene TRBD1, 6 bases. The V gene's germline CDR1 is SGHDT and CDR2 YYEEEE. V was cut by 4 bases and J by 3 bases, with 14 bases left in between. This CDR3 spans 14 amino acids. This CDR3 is CASSNLRGFYEQYV. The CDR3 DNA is TGTGCCAGCAGCAATTTAAGGGGGTTCTACGAGCAGTACGTC.

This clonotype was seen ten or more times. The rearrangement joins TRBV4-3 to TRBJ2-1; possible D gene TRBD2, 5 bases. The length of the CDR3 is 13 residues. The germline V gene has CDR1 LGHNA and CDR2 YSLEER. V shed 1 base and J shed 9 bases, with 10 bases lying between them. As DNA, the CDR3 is TGCGCCAGCAGCCAAGGGCGGGCACGTGAGCAGTTCTTC. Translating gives CASSQGRAREQFF.

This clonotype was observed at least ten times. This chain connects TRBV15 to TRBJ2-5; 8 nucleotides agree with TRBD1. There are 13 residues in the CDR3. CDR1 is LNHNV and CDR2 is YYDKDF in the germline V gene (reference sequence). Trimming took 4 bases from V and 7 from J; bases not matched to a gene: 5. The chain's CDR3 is CATSTDRETTQYF. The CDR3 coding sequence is TGTGCCACCAGCACGGACAGGGAAACGACCCAGTACTTC.

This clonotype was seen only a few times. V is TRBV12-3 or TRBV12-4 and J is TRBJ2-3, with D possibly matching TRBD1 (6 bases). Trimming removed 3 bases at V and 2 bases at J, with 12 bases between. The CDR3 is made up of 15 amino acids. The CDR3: CASSFGWTDTDTQYF. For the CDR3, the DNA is TGTGCCAGCAGTTTCGGCTGGACAGACACAGATACGCAGTATTTT.

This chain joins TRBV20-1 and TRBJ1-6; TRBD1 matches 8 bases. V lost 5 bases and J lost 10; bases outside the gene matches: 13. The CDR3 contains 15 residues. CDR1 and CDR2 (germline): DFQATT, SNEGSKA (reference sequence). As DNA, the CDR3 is TGCAGTGCTCTTCGGACAGGGCGGTATGGATCACCCCTCCACTTT. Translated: CSALRTGRYGSPLHF.

This CDR3 is CASRYEQYF. CDR3 sequence (DNA): TGTGCCTCCCGGTACGAGCAGTACTTC. This chain connects TRBV24-1 to TRBJ2-7; D gene unclear. There are 9 residues in the CDR3. CDR1 KGHDR and CDR2 SFDVKD come from the germline V gene. Trimming took off 12 bases at V and 4 bases at J, with 6 bases between the two ends.

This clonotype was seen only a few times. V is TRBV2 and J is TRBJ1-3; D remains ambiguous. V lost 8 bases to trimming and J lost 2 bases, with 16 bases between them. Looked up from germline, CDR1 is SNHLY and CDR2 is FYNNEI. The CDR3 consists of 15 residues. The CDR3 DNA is TGTGCCAGCGTCCCGCACCTGGCAGCTGGAAACACCATATATTTT. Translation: CASVPHLAAGNTIYF.

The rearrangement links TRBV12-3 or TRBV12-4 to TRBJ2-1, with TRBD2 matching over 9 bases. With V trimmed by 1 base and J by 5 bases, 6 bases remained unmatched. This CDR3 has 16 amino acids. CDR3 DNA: TGTGCCAGCAGTTTAGGGGGCGGGGGGGCCGACAATGAGCAGTTCTTC. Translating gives CASSLGGGGADNEQFF.

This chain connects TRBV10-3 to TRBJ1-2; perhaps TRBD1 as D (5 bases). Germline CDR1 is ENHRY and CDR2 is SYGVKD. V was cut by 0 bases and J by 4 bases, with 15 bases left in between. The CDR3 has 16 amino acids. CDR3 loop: CAISESPYRNLYGYTF. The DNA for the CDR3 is TGTGCCATCAGTGAGTCCCCCTACAGGAACCTCTATGGCTACACCTTC.